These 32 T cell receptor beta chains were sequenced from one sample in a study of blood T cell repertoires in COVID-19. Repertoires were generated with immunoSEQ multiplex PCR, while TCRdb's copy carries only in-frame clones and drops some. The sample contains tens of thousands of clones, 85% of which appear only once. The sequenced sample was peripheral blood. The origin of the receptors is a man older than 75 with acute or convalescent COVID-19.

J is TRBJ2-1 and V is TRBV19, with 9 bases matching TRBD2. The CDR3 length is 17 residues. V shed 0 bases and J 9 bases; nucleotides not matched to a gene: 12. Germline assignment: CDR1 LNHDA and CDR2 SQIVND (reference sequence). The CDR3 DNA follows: TGTGCCAGTAGTATAGATCACCCGGGACTAGCCTCCCCTGAGCAGTTCTTC. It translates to CASSIDHPGLASPEQFF.

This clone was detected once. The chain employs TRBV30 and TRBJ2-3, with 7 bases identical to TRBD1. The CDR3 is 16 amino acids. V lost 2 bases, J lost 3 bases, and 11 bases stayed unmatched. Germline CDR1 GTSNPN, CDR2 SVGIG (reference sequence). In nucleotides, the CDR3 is TGTGCCTGGAGTAACCGACAGGGCCGTTGGACAGATACGCAGTATTTT. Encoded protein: CAWSNRQGRWTDTQYF.

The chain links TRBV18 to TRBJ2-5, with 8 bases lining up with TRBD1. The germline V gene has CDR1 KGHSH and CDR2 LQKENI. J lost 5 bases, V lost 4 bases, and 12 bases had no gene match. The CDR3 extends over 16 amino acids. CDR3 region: CASSLSAGGAGETQYF. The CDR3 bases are TGTGCCAGCTCACTGTCAGCAGGGGGCGCGGGGGAGACCCAGTACTTC.

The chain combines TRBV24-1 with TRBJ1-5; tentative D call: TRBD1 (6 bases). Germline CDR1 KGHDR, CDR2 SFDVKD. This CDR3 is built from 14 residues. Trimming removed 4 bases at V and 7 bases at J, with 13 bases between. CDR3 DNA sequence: TGTGCCACCAGTGAAACAGGGTTACGGCAGCCCCAGCATTTT. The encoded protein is CATSETGLRQPQHF.

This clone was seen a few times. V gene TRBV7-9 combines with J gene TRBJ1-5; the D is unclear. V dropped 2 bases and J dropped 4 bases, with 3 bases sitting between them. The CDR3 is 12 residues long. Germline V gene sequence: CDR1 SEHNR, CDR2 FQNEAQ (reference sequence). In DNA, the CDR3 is TGTGCCAGCAGCTTACTGAATCAGCCCCAGCATTTT. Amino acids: CASSLLNQPQHF. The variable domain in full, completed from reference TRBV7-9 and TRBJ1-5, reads DTGVSQNPRHKITKRGQNVTFRCDPISEHNRLYWYRQTLGQGPEFLTYFQNEAQLEKSRLLSDRFSAERPKGSFSTLEIQRTEQGDSAMYLCASSLLNQPQHFGDGTRLSIL.

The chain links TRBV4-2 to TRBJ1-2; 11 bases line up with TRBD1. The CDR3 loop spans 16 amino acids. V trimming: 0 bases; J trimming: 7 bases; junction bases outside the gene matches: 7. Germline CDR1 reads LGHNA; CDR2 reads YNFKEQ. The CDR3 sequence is CASSQEAGTGGSGYTF. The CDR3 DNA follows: TGTGCCAGCAGCCAAGAAGCCGGGACAGGGGGTTCTGGCTACACCTTC.

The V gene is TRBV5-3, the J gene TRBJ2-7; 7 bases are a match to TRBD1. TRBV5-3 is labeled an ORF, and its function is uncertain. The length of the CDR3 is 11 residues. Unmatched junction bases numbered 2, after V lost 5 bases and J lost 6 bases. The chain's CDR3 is CARSPGGEQYF. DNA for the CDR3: TGTGCCAGAAGTCCAGGGGGCGAGCAGTACTTC.

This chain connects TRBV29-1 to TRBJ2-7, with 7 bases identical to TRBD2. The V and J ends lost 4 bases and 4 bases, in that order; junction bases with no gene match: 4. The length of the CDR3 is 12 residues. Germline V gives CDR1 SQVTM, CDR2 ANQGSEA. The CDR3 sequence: CSVGREWYEQYF. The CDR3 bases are TGCAGCGTTGGGCGGGAGTGGTACGAGCAGTACTTC.

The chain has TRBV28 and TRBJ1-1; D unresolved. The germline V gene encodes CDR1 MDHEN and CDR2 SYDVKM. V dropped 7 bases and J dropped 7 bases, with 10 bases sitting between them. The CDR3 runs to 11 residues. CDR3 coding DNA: TGTGCCAGCACCCAGGAACTTGAAGCTTTCTTT. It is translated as CASTQELEAFF.

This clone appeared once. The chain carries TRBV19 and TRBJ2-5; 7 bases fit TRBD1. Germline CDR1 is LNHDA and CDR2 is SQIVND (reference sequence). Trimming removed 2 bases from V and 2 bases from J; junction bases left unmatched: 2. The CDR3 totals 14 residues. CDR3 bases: TGTGCCAGTAGTATAAGGGGGCTGCAAGAGACCCAGTACTTC. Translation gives CASSIRGLQETQYF.

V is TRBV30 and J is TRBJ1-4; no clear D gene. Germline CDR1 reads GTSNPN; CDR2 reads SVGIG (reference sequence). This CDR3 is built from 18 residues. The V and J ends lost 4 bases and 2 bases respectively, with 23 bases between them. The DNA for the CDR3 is TGTGCCTGGACCCGCCCCCTCGGCGGGTGGAGGACTAATGAAAAACTGTTTTTT. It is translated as CAWTRPLGGWRTNEKLFF. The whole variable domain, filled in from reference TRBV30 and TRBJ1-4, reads SQTIHQWPATLVQPVGSPLSLECTVEGTSNPNLYWYRQAAGRGLQLLFYSVGIGQISSEVPQNLSASRPQDRQFILSSKKLLLSDSGFYLCAWTRPLGGWRTNEKLFFGSGTQLSVL.

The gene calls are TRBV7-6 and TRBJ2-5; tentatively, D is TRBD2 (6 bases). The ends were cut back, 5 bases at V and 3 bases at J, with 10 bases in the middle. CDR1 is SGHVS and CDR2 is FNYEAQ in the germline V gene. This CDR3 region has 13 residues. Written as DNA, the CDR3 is TGTGCCAGCAGCCCGGGGAGGAAAGAGACCCAGTACTTC. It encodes CASSPGRKETQYF.

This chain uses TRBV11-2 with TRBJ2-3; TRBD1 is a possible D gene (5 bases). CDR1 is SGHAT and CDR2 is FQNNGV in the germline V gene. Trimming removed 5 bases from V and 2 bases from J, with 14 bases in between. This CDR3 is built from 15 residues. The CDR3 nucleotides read TGTGCCAGCAGCAGACACAGGACCTACACAGATACGCAGTATTTT. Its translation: CASSRHRTYTDTQYF. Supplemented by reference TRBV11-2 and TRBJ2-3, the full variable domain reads EAGVAQSPRYKIIEKRQSVAFWCNPISGHATLYWYQQILGQGPKLLIQFQNNGVVDDSQLPKDRFSAERLKGVDSTLKIQPAKLEDSAVYLCASSRHRTYTDTQYFGPGTRLTVL.

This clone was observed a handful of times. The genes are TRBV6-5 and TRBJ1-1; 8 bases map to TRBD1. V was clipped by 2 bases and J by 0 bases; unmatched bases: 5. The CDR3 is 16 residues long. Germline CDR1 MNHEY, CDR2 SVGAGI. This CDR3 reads CASSYRQGPLNTEAFF. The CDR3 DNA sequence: TGTGCCAGCAGTTACCGACAGGGGCCCTTGAACACTGAAGCTTTCTTT.

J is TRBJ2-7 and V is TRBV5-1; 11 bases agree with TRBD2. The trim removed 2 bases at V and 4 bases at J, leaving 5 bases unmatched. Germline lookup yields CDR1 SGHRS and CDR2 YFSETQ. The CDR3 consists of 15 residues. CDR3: CASSLTSGSMYEQYF. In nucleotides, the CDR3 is TGCGCCAGCAGCTTAACTAGCGGGAGTATGTACGAGCAGTACTTC. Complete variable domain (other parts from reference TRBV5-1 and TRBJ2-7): KAGVTQTPRYLIKTRGQQVTLSCSPISGHRSVSWYQQTPGQGLQFLFEYFSETQRNKGNFPGRFSGRQFSNSRSEMNVSTLELGDSALYLCASSLTSGSMYEQYFGPGTRLTVT.

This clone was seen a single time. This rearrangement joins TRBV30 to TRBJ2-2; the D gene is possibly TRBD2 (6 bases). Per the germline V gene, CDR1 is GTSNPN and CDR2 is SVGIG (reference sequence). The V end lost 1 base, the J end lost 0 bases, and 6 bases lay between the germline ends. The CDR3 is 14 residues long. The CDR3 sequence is CAWSGLANTGELFF. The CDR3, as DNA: TGTGCCTGGAGTGGACTAGCGAACACCGGGGAGCTGTTTTTT.

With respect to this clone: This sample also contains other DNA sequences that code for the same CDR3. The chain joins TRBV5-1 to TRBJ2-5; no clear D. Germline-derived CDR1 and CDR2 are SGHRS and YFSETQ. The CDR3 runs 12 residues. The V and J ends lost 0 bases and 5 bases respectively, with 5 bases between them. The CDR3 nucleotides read TGCGCCAGCAGCTTGGCTTCCGAGACCCAGTACTTC. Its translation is CASSLASETQYF.

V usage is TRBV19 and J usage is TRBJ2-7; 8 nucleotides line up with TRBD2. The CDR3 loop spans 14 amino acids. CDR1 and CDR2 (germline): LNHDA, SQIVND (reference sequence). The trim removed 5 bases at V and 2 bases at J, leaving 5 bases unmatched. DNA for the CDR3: TGTGCCAGTAGTCCGACTAGCGCAACCTACGAGCAGTACTTC. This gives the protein CASSPTSATYEQYF.

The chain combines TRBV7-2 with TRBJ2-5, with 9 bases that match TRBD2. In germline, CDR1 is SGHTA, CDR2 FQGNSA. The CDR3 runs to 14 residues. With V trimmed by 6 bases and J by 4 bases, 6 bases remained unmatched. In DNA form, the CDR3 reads TGTGCCAGCAGTCTCGGACTAGCGAGAGAGACCCAGTACTTC. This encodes CASSLGLARETQYF.

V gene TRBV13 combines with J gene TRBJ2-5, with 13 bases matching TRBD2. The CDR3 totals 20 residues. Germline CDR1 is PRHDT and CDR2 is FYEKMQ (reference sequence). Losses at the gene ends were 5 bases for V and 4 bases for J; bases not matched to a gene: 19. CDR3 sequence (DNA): TGTGCCAGCAGCAAAAATATTAGGACTAGCGGGAGACAGGGGCCAGAGACCCAGTACTTC. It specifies CASSKNIRTSGRQGPETQYF.

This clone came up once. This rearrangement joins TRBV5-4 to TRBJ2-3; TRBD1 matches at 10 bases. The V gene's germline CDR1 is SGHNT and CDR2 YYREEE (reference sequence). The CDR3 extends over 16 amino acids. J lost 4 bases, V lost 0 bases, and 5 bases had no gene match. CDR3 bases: TGTGCCAGCAGCTTGGCCTGGGACAGGGGCGCAGATACGCAGTATTTT. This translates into CASSLAWDRGADTQYF.

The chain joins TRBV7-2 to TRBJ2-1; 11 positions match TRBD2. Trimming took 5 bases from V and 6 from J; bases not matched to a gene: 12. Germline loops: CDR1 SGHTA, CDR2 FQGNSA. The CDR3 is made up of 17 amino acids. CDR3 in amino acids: CASSPPGGLAVRNEQFF. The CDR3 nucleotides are TGTGCCAGCAGCCCTCCCGGGGGACTAGCGGTTCGCAATGAGCAGTTCTTC.

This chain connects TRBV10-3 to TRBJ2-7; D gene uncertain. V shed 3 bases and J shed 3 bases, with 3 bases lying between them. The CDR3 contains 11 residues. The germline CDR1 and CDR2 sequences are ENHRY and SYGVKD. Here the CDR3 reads CAISDIYEQYF. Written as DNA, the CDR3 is TGTGCCATCAGTGATATCTACGAGCAGTACTTC.

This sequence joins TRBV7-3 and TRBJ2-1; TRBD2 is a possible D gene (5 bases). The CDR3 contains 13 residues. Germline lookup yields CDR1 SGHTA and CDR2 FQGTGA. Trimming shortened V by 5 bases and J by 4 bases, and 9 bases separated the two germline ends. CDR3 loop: CASSETRYNEQFF. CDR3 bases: TGTGCCAGCAGCGAAACTAGATACAATGAGCAGTTCTTC.

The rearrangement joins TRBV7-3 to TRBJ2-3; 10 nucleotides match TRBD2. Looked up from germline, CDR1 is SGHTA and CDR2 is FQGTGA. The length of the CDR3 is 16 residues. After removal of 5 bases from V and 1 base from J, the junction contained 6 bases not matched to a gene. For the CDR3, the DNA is TGTGCCAGCAGCCAAGTTGGGACTAGCGGCACAGATACGCAGTATTTT. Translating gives CASSQVGTSGTDTQYF.

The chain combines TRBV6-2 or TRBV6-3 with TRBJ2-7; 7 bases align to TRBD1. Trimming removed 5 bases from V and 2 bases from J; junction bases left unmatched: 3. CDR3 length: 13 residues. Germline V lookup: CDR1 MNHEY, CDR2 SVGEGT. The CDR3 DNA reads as TGTGCCAGCAGTAGGGACAGCCCCTACGAGCAGTACTTC. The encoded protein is CASSRDSPYEQYF.

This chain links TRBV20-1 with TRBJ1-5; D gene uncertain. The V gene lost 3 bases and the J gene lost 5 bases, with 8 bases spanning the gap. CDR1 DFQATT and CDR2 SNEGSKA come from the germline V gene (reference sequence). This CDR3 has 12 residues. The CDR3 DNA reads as TGCAGTGCTAGTGACGGGGATCAGCCCCAGCATTTT. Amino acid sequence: CSASDGDQPQHF.

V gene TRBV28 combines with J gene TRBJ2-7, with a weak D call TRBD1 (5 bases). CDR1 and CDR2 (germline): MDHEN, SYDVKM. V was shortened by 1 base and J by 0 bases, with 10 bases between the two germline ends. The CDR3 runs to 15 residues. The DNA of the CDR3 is TGTGCCAGCAGTTTATTGGGGCAGGTCTCCTACGAGCAGTACTTC. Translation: CASSLLGQVSYEQYF.

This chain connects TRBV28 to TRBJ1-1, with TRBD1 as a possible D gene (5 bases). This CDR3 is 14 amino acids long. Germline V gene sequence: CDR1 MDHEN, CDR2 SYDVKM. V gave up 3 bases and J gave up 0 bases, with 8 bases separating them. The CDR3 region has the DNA TGTGCCAGCAGTTTTCAGGGCCTGAACACTGAAGCTTTCTTT. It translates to CASSFQGLNTEAFF.

The CDR3 protein is CASSTSVGVSRNTIYF. CDR3 nucleotide sequence: TGTGCCAGCTCAACCTCTGTCGGGGTATCTCGAAACACCATATATTTT. The V and J genes are TRBV18 and TRBJ1-3; D is undetermined. From germline, CDR1 is KGHSH and CDR2 LQKENI. Trimming took off 5 bases at V and 5 bases at J, with 19 bases between the two ends. The CDR3 has 16 residues.

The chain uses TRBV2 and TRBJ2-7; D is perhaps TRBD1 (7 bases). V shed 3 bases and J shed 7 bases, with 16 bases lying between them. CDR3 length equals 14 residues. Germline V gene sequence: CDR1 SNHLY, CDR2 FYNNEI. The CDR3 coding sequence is TGTGCCAGCAGTGACCCCGACAGGGAGGAAGAGCAGTACTTC. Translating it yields CASSDPDREEEQYF.

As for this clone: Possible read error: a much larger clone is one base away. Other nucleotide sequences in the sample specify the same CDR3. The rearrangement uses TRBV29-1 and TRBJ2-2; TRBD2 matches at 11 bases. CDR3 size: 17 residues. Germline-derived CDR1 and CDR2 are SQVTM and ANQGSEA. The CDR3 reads CSVEGLAGGSDTGELFF. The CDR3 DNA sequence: TGCAGCGTTGAGGGGTTAGCGGGAGGGTCGGACACCGGGGAGTTGTTTTTT.